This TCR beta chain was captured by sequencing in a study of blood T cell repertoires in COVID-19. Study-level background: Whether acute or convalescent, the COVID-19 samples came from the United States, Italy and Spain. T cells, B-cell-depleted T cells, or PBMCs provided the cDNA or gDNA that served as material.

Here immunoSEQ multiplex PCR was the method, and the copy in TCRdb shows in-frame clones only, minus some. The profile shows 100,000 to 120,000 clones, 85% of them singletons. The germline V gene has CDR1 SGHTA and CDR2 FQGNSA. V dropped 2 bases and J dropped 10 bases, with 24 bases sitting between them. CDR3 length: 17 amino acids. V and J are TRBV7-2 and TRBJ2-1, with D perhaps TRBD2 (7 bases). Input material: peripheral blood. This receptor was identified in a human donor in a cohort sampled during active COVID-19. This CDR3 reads CASSLSLLGGGLLEQFF. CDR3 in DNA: TGTGCCAGCAGCTTATCTCTACTAGGGGGGGGACTTTTGGAGCAGTTCTTC. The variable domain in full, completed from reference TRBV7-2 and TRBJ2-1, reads GAGVSQSPSNKVTEKGKDVELRCDPISGHTALYWYRQSLGQGLEFLIYFQGNSAPDKSGLPSDRFSAERTGGSVSTLTIQRTQQEDSAVYLCASSLSLLGGGLLEQFFGPGTRLTVL.